The 3 T cell receptor beta chains presented below share a single source sample, sequenced in a study of blood T cell repertoires in COVID-19 (dated by TCRdb to about 2020). The protocol used for the library was the immunoSEQ multiplex PCR assay. TCRdb took this table from immuneACCESS and kept in-frame rearrangements with V and J called. Such tables lack part of the clones; where checked against another copy, unresolved V genes explain under half of the gap, and the rest is unexplained. Present in this sample are about 100,000 clones, over 80% of which were seen just once. The ten largest account for approximately 15% of the sample. The material sequenced was peripheral blood. These receptors all come from a man aged 45-65 years with acute or convalescent COVID-19.

The rearrangement uses TRBV3-1 (or the pseudogene TRBV3-2) and TRBJ2-1; D may be TRBD1 (7 bases). Germline V gives CDR1 LGHDT, CDR2 YNNKEL (reference sequence). CDR3 length: 16 residues. The germline V and J ends were trimmed by 0 bases and 9 bases, with 18 bases remaining between them. The CDR3 DNA follows: TGTGCCAGCAGCCAAGATACCAATCGACAGGGAGGTGAGCAGTTCTTC. This sequence encodes CASSQDTNRQGGEQFF.

The gene calls are TRBV4-1 and TRBJ1-4, with TRBD1 matching 10 bases. Per the germline V gene, CDR1 is MGHRA and CDR2 is YSYEKL. CDR3 length: 14 residues. V shed 4 bases, J shed 8 bases, and the junction held 4 bases outside the gene matches. CDR3 nucleotides: TGCGCCAGCAGCCTGGGACAGGGGAACGAAAAACTGTTTTTT. Its translation is CASSLGQGNEKLFF.

This clone was picked up one time. This rearrangement joins TRBV19 to TRBJ2-3; possibly TRBD2 for D (6 bases). CDR3 length: 16 amino acids. Trimming cost V 6 bases and J 2 bases, with 18 bases left between them. From germline, CDR1 is LNHDA and CDR2 SQIVND (reference sequence). The CDR3 loop is CASSHPAAGSTDTQYF. CDR3 DNA sequence: TGTGCCAGTAGCCATCCCGCCGCGGGGTCCACAGATACGCAGTATTTT.